One T cell receptor (beta chain) is described in this entry. This specimen belongs to a study of identifying expanded T cells in peripheral blood. Here immunoSEQ multiplex PCR was the method, and the copy in TCRdb shows in-frame clones only, minus some. Of about 90,000 clones listed, approximately 81% are singletons. Germline assignment: CDR1 SGDLS and CDR2 YYNGEE. CDR3 length equals 15 residues. The V end was cut by 3 bases, the J end by 8 bases, with 20 bases between. No infections or other immune events were documented during collection. J is TRBJ1-2 and V is TRBV9; no firm D call. Sequencing used blood. The TCR sequence derives from a person aged 18 to 75 in good health. This CDR3 reads CASSATAPLPGGYTF. CDR3 nucleotide sequence: TGTGCCAGCAGCGCCACCGCTCCTTTACCGGGCGGCTACACCTTC. The full variable domain, with the rest looked up from reference TRBV9 and TRBJ1-2, is DSGVTQTPKHLITATGQRVTLRCSPRSGDLSVYWYQQSLDQGLQFLIQYYNGEERAKGNILERFSAQQFPDLHSELNLSSLELGDSALYFCASSATAPLPGGYTFGSGTRLTVV.